The sequence of this TCR beta chain was determined in a study of CD8 T cells in ankylosing spondylitis. TCRdb recomputed calls from the 5' RACE reads with MiXCR, one row per CDR3 protein. Among some 130,000 distinct CDR3 sequences listed, around 9% were seen once. This clonotype appeared many times. Its target is not known. Study observations and caveats: Among TCR beta sequences, a motif of 7 to 9 highly homologous variants appeared characteristic of ankylosing spondylitis blood.

This TCR came from a male donor with ankylosing spondylitis or in good health (not recorded which). Sequencing was performed on blood, either unsorted or a sorted T cell fraction (not recorded which).

The CDR3: CASSYRLDSSSYNSPLHF. The CDR3 region has the DNA TGCGCCAGCAGCTACCGGCTCGACAGTAGCTCCTATAATTCACCCCTCCACTTT. This chain links TRBV5-1 with TRBJ1-6; a weak D match, TRBD1 (5 bases). The V gene lost 3 bases and the J gene lost 0 bases, with 16 bases spanning the gap. The CDR3 consists of 18 residues. The germline V gene encodes CDR1 SGHRS and CDR2 YFSETQ.